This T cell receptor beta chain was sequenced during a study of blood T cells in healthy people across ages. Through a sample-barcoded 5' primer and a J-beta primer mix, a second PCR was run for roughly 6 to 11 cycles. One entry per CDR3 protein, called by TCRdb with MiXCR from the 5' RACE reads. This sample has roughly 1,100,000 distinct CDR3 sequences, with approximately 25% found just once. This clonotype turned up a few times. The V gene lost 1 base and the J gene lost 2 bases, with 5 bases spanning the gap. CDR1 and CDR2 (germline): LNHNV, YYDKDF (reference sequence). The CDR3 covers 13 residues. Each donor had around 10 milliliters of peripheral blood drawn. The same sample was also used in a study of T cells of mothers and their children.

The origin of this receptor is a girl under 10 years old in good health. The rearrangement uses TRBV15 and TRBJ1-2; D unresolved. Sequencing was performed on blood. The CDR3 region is CATSRVGNYGYTF. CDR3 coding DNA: TGTGCCACCAGCAGAGTGGGGAACTATGGCTACACCTTC.